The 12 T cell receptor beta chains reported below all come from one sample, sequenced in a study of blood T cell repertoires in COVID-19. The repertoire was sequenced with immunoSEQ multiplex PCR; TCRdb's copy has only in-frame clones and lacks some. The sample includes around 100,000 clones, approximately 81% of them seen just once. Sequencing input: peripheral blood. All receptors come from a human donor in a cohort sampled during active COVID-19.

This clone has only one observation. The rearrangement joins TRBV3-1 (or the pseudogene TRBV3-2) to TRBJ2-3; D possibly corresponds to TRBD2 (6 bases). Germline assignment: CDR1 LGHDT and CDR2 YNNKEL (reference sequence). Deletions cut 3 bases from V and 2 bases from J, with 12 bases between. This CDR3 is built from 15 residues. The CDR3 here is CASSHSGGSTDTQYF. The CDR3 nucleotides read TGTGCCAGCAGCCACTCCGGGGGTTCCACAGATACGCAGTATTTT.

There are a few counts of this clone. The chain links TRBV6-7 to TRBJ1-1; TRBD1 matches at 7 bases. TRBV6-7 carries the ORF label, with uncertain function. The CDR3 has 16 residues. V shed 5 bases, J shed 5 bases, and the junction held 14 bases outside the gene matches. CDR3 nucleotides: TGTGCCAGCAGTAACACCCCTGACAGGGAGAAGACTGAAGCTTTCTTT. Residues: CASSNTPDREKTEAFF.

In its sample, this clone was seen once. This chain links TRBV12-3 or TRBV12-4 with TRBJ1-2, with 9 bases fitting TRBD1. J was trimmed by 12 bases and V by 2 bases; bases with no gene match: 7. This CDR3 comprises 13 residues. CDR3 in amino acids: CASSLNPDRGHTF. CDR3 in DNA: TGTGCCAGCAGTTTAAACCCGGACAGGGGTCACACCTTC.

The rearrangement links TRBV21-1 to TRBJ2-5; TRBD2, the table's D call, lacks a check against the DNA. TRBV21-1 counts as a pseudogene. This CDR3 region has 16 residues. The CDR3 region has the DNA TGTGCCAGCAGCAAAAAGGAGCTCTCGGGCCAAGAGACCCAGTACTTC. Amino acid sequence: CASSKKELSGQETQYF.

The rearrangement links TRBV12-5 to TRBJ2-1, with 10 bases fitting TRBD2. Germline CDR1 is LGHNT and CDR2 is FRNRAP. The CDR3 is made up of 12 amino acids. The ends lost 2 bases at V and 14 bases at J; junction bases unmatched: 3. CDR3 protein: CASGLSGGAEFF. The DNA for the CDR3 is TGTGCTAGTGGTTTGAGCGGGGGGGCCGAGTTCTTC.

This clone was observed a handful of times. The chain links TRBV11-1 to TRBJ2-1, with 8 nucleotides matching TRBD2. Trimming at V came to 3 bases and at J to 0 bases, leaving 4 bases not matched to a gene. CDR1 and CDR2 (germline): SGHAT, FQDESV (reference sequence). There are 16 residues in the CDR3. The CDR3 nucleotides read TGTGCCAGCAGCTTCGGGGGGGTAAGCTCCTACAATGAGCAGTTCTTC. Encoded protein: CASSFGGVSSYNEQFF.

The CDR3 nucleotides are TGTGCCAGCAGCCCCCGGAGGAGCGGGGCACTCTACGAGCAGTACTTC. This sequence encodes CASSPRRSGALYEQYF. The chain uses TRBV7-2 and TRBJ2-7, with TRBD2 matching 7 bases. Germline CDR1 and CDR2: SGHTA and FQGNSA. V shed 5 bases, J shed 3 bases, and the junction held 13 bases outside the gene matches. The CDR3 contains 16 residues.

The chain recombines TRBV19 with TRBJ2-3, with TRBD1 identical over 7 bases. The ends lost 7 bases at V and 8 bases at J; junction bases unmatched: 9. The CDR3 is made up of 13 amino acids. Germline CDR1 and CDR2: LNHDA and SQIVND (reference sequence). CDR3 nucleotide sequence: TGTGCCAGTAACCCCGACAGGGCCGGTACGCAGTATTTT. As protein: CASNPDRAGTQYF.

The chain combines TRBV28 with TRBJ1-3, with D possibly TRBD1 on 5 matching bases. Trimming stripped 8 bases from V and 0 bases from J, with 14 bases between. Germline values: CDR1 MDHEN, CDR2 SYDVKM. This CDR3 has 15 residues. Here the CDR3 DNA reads TGTGCCAGCCGAAAGCGGGGCTTCTCTGGAAACACCATATATTTT. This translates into CASRKRGFSGNTIYF.

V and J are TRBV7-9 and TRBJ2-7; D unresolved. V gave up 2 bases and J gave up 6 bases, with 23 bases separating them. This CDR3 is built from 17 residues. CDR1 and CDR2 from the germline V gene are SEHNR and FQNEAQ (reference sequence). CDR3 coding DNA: TGTGCCAGCAGCTTACCCATCCGGGTAACGGATCCTTCCGAGCAGTACTTC. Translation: CASSLPIRVTDPSEQYF.

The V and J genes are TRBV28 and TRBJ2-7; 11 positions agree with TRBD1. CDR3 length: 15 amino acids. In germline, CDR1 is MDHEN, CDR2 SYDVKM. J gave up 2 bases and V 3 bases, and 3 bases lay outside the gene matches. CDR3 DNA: TGTGCCAGCAGTTTTTCGGGACAGGGGGCCTACGAGCAGTACTTC. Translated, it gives CASSFSGQGAYEQYF. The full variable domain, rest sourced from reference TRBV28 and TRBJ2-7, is DVKVTQSSRYLVKRTGEKVFLECVQDMDHENMFWYRQDPGLGLRLIYFSYDVKMKEKGDIPEGYSVSREKKERFSLILESASTNQTSMYLCASSFSGQGAYEQYFGPGTRLTVT.

The CDR3 loop reads CASSLQRGASDEQYF. DNA for the CDR3: TGTGCCAGCAGCCTCCAGCGGGGGGCCAGCGACGAGCAGTACTTC. The chain links TRBV3-1 (or the pseudogene TRBV3-2) to TRBJ2-7; TRBD2 matches 9 bases. J lost 5 bases, V lost 4 bases, and 9 bases had no gene match. The CDR3 runs to 15 residues. CDR1 is LGHDT, CDR2 YNNKEL, per germline (reference sequence).